Following are 25 T cell receptor beta chains from one sample sequenced in a study of T cells in Graves' hyperthyroidism and ophthalmopathy. Amplified regions were TCR beta CDR3 sequences from RNA transcripts. RT-PCR in the first round (using the HTBI primer set) targeted the TCR CDR3. A single record per CDR3 protein comes from TCRdb applying MiXCR to the multiplex PCR reads. The repertoire holds around 690,000 distinct CDR3 sequences, with approximately 15% as singletons. The sequenced sample was blood. The source of these receptors is a man in his forties or fifties with Graves' hyperthyroidism.

This clonotype was seen ten or more times. In DNA form, the CDR3 reads TGCAGCGTTGCGGGACAGAATTCTGGGGAGACCCAGTACTTC. Protein: CSVAGQNSGETQYF. This chain connects TRBV29-1 to TRBJ2-5; TRBD1 matches at 7 bases. Germline lookup yields CDR1 SQVTM and CDR2 ANQGSEA. This CDR3 spans 14 amino acids. With V trimmed by 4 bases and J by 5 bases, 10 bases remained unmatched. The whole variable domain, remainder taken from reference TRBV29-1 and TRBJ2-5, is SAVISQKPSRDICQRGTSLTIQCQVDSQVTMMFWYRQQPGQSLTLIATANQGSEATYESGFVIDKFPISRPNLTFSTLTVSNMSPEDSSIYLCSVAGQNSGETQYFGPGTRLLVL.

This clonotype was seen ten or more times. V usage is TRBV28 and J usage is TRBJ2-7; D possibly corresponds to TRBD1 (6 bases). Trimming took off 6 bases at V and 1 base at J, with 19 bases between the two ends. The CDR3 has 16 amino acids. The germline V gene has CDR1 MDHEN and CDR2 SYDVKM. In DNA form, the CDR3 reads TGTGCCAGCAGACAACCGGACAGACGACCTTCCTACGAGCAGTACTTC. This codes for CASRQPDRRPSYEQYF. The full variable domain, in which reference TRBV28 and TRBJ2-7 provide the parts outside the CDR3, is DVKVTQSSRYLVKRTGEKVFLECVQDMDHENMFWYRQDPGLGLRLIYFSYDVKMKEKGDIPEGYSVSREKKERFSLILESASTNQTSMYLCASRQPDRRPSYEQYFGPGTRLTVT.

This clonotype was detected only once. The chain uses TRBV2 and TRBJ1-6; D uncertain. CDR1 is SNHLY and CDR2 is FYNNEI in the germline V gene. Trimming left V 6 bases short and J 1 base short, with 13 bases between. CDR3 length equals 16 residues. This CDR3 reads CASRKRSTSYNSPLHF. The CDR3 DNA reads as TGTGCCAGCAGGAAGAGGTCAACTTCCTATAATTCACCCCTCCACTTT.

This clonotype has a count of ten or more. The chain is built from TRBV19 and TRBJ1-1, with 7 bases fitting TRBD1. The CDR3 contains 18 residues. The junction had 15 bases not matched to a gene; V was cut back by 4 bases and J by 1 base. CDR1 LNHDA and CDR2 SQIVND come from the germline V gene (reference sequence). CDR3 DNA: TGTGCCAGTAGTACAAAATACCGGGACAGCGATCCGAACACTGAAGCTTTCTTT. It translates to CASSTKYRDSDPNTEAFF.

This clonotype was counted once. The genes are TRBV20-1 and TRBJ2-7; D gene ambiguous. V was clipped by 0 bases and J by 4 bases, with 10 bases between them. This CDR3 is 13 amino acids long. The V gene's germline CDR1 is DFQATT and CDR2 SNEGSKA (reference sequence). CDR3 sequence (DNA): TGCAGTGCTAGAGAGGGCTCGGATTACGAGCAGTACTTC. It yields the protein CSAREGSDYEQYF.

The sample holds many counts of this clonotype. This chain connects TRBV6-2 or TRBV6-3 to TRBJ2-1, with unresolved D. V was cut by 6 bases and J by 4 bases, with 13 bases left in between. CDR1 MNHEY and CDR2 SVGEGT come from the germline V gene. This CDR3 is 14 amino acids long. Here the CDR3 reads CASRELNAYNEQFF. In nucleotides, the CDR3 is TGTGCCAGCAGAGAGCTAAACGCGTACAATGAGCAGTTCTTC.

This clonotype was seen only a few times. The V gene is TRBV12-3 or TRBV12-4, the J gene TRBJ2-3; D gene uncertain. The CDR3 is 13 amino acids. With 3 bases removed from V and 6 bases from J, the gap between germline ends came to 10 bases. Here the CDR3 reads CASSFQTWDTQYF. The CDR3 region has the DNA TGTGCCAGCAGTTTTCAAACCTGGGATACGCAGTATTTT.

Ten or more counts support this clonotype. CDR3 in DNA: TGTGCCAGCAGCCCCCTTAGGGACAGGGGGAGCCACGAGCAGTACTTC. Its translation: CASSPLRDRGSHEQYF. This chain uses TRBV7-9 with TRBJ2-7; 11 bases are shared with TRBD1. The length of the CDR3 is 16 residues. V was pared by 5 bases and J by 5 bases, with 11 bases of the junction left unmatched. CDR1 and CDR2 (germline): SEHNR, FQNEAQ (reference sequence). Drawing the rest from reference TRBV7-9 and TRBJ2-7, the complete variable domain is DTGVSQNPRHKITKRGQNVTFRCDPISEHNRLYWYRQTLGQGPEFLTYFQNEAQLEKSRLLSDRFSAERPKGSFSTLEIQRTEQGDSAMYLCASSPLRDRGSHEQYFGPGTRLTVT.

This clonotype appeared many times. The rearrangement joins TRBV3-1 to TRBJ1-5; unclear D gene. This CDR3 region has 13 residues. Trimming shortened V by 2 bases and J by 3 bases, and 5 bases separated the two germline ends. Germline values: CDR1 LGHDT, CDR2 YNNKEL (reference sequence). The CDR3 spells CASSQHLNQPQHF. The CDR3 nucleotides read TGTGCCAGCAGCCAACACCTCAATCAGCCCCAGCATTTT.

This clonotype was observed a few times. This chain links TRBV7-2 with TRBJ2-3; TRBD2 matches 12 bases. V dropped 2 bases and J dropped 5; count of bases not matched to a gene: 5. Germline values: CDR1 SGHTA, CDR2 FQGNSA. This CDR3 comprises 16 residues. The CDR3 sequence is CASSLLRLAGVDTQYF. The CDR3 DNA sequence: TGTGCCAGCAGCTTATTGAGACTAGCGGGAGTAGATACGCAGTATTTT.

The chain couples TRBV9 to TRBJ1-2, with D tentatively TRBD1 (6 bases). In germline, CDR1 is SGDLS, CDR2 YYNGEE. V was clipped by 4 bases and J by 5 bases, with 12 bases between them. CDR3 length: 13 amino acids. The DNA of the CDR3 is TGTGCCAGCAGCTTGGACAGCCATTATGGCTACACCTTC. Amino acid sequence: CASSLDSHYGYTF.

This clonotype has a count of ten or more. The chain links TRBV11-2 to TRBJ2-1; the D gene is possibly TRBD1 (6 bases). CDR1 is SGHAT and CDR2 is FQNNGV in the germline V gene. CDR3 length: 16 amino acids. Trimming took 4 bases from V and 6 from J, leaving 19 bases between them. CDR3 sequence: CASSSATGPSGNEQFF. The CDR3 DNA sequence: TGTGCCAGCAGCTCAGCGACAGGCCCGTCGGGCAATGAGCAGTTCTTC.

This sequence joins TRBV2 and TRBJ1-2, with 9 nucleotides matching TRBD1. CDR3 length: 14 amino acids. The V segment lost 4 bases and the J segment 8 bases; nucleotides outside the gene matches: 8. Germline CDR1 SNHLY, CDR2 FYNNEI. CDR3 DNA: TGTGCCAGCAGTGCTGACGGGACAGGGTACGGCTACACCTTC. Its protein product is CASSADGTGYGYTF.

This clonotype was observed many times. The gene calls are TRBV12-3 or TRBV12-4 and TRBJ2-7; 7 bases line up with TRBD1. CDR3 length equals 15 residues. The ends lost 7 bases at V and 6 bases at J; junction bases unmatched: 15. CDR3 in amino acids: CASKTDREFMGEQYF. The DNA of the CDR3 is TGTGCCAGCAAAACCGACAGGGAATTCATGGGCGAGCAGTACTTC.

The sample holds many counts of this clonotype. The rearrangement links TRBV28 to TRBJ1-1, with a weak D call TRBD1 (5 bases). Germline CDR1 is MDHEN and CDR2 is SYDVKM. This CDR3 has 13 residues. The V end was cut by 4 bases, the J end by 5 bases, with 11 bases between. CDR3 bases: TGTGCCAGCAGTTCCGGGACTAAAACTGAAGCTTTCTTT. Amino acid sequence: CASSSGTKTEAFF.

The chain combines TRBV24-1 with TRBJ1-1; 7 positions match TRBD1. Trimming took 12 bases from V and 0 from J; bases not matched to a gene: 9. This CDR3 has 14 amino acids. CDR1 is KGHDR and CDR2 is SFDVKD in the germline V gene. The CDR3 DNA reads TGTGCCGCACAGGGGCGGGGAGTGAACACTGAAGCTTTCTTT. This sequence encodes CAAQGRGVNTEAFF.

The chain employs TRBV12-3 or TRBV12-4 and TRBJ1-1; possibly TRBD1 for D (5 bases). V was pared by 6 bases and J by 8 bases, with 19 bases between. The CDR3 loop spans 14 amino acids. The CDR3 spells CASSSGTGGLEAFF. The CDR3, as DNA: TGTGCCAGCAGCTCCGGGACCGGAGGCTTAGAAGCTTTCTTT.

This clonotype was observed many times. The V and J genes are TRBV27 and TRBJ2-5; D is unresolved. CDR3 size: 15 residues. Germline V gene lookup returns CDR1 MNHEY and CDR2 SMNVEV (reference sequence). V lost 2 bases and J lost 0, with 10 bases in between. DNA of the CDR3: TGTGCCAGCAGTTTAGAGGTGGCGGACCAAGAGACCCAGTACTTC. Translating gives CASSLEVADQETQYF.

Concerning this clonotype itself: A much larger clone sits a single nucleotide away, making a read error possible. The rearrangement joins TRBV2 to TRBJ2-1; no clear D gene. Trimming cost V 3 bases and J 0 bases, with 15 bases left between them. The CDR3 is 17 amino acids. The V gene's germline CDR1 is SNHLY and CDR2 FYNNEI. The CDR3 sequence: CASSDGPAVTSYNEQFF. CDR3 nucleotides: TGTGCCAGCAGTGATGGTCCAGCAGTAACCTCCTACAATGAGCAGTTCTTC.

The sample holds many counts of this clonotype. The chain uses TRBV11-2 and TRBJ2-7; the match to TRBD2 covers 7 bases. The CDR3 is 14 amino acids. Germline V gives CDR1 SGHAT, CDR2 FQNNGV. J gave up 3 bases and V 2 bases, and 4 bases lay outside the gene matches. In nucleotides, the CDR3 is TGTGCCAGCAGCTTAATGGCGGGGGACTACGAGCAGTACTTC. Protein sequence: CASSLMAGDYEQYF.

The table lists this clonotype with many counts. The V gene is TRBV18, the J gene TRBJ2-7; D gene unclear. Germline assignment: CDR1 KGHSH and CDR2 LQKENI. Trimming removed 2 bases from V and 5 bases from J, with 13 bases in between. The CDR3 has 14 residues. CDR3 DNA sequence: TGTGCCAGCTCACCAAAATCCCGGGCCCACGAGCAGTACTTC. It translates to CASSPKSRAHEQYF.

This clonotype was observed a few times. The chain couples TRBV19 to TRBJ2-1; D ambiguous. CDR3 length: 14 residues. The V end lost 1 base, the J end lost 8 bases, and 12 bases lay between the germline ends. Germline CDR1 LNHDA, CDR2 SQIVND (reference sequence). As DNA, the CDR3 is TGTGCCAGTAGTATAGGGGGTTTTGGTTATGAGCAGTTCTTC. Protein product: CASSIGGFGYEQFF.

The V gene is TRBV25-1, the J gene TRBJ2-3; a possible D gene is TRBD1 (6 bases). The CDR3 spans 14 residues. Per germline, CDR1 MGHDK and CDR2 SYGVNS. Between the trimmed V and J ends, which lost 4 bases and 5 bases, there was a span of 13 bases. The CDR3 DNA reads TGTGCCAGCAGTGTCGCCACAGGGATAGATACGCAGTATTTT. Its translation: CASSVATGIDTQYF.

The rearrangement links TRBV7-9 to TRBJ2-3; TRBD2 agrees at 8 bases. Germline lookup yields CDR1 SEHNR and CDR2 FQNEAQ (reference sequence). This CDR3 spans 17 amino acids. V gave up 4 bases and J gave up 2 bases; unmatched junction bases: 11. The CDR3 sequence: CASSSIGLAAITDTQYF. The CDR3 coding sequence is TGTGCCAGCAGCTCAATAGGACTAGCTGCTATCACAGATACGCAGTATTTT. The complete variable domain, with remaining parts taken from reference TRBV7-9 and TRBJ2-3, reads DTGVSQNPRHKITKRGQNVTFRCDPISEHNRLYWYRQTLGQGPEFLTYFQNEAQLEKSRLLSDRFSAERPKGSFSTLEIQRTEQGDSAMYLCASSSIGLAAITDTQYFGPGTRLTVL.

The gene calls are TRBV7-9 and TRBJ2-7; D not resolved. Germline values: CDR1 SEHNR, CDR2 FQNEAQ (reference sequence). The CDR3 totals 13 residues. V gave up 2 bases and J gave up 3 bases, with 8 bases separating them. In DNA form, the CDR3 reads TGTGCCAGCAGCTTATCAGAATACTACGAGCAGTACTTC. Its protein product is CASSLSEYYEQYF.